This T cell receptor (beta chain) was profiled in a study of cytomegalovirus exposure and HLA in healthy donors (TCRdb year 2017). Looking at the study overall: A later analysis indicated that the 130 or so validation repertoires were generated on the platform also employed for the roughly 650 repertoires of the first cohort. Along with the roughly 670-subject first cohort, a separate validation cohort of over a hundred different subjects was used. The study combined high-throughput TCR immunosequencing, statistical association of individual TCRs with disease status, and machine learning to predict cytomegalovirus infection status. The study aimed to test whether signatures of past pathogen exposure could be identified by cataloging public T cell receptors.

In the case of this clone: No antigen is known for it. No base quality information exists; no much larger clone differs at one position.

The donors belonged to the validation cohort of around 130 subjects, which was separate from the 666-subject first cohort. General study outcomes and caveats: Subsequent analysis determined that TCRs grouped into clusters in the first cohort also showed a tendency toward co-occurrence across the 120 or so validation repertoires, and 85% to 95% of cluster scores exceeded 0. A later analysis lacked HLA typing for the validation cohort, so it scored co-occurrence in that cohort across all 120 or so repertoires. In the study, around 150 TCR beta chains were listed as associated with cytomegalovirus. A few of the identified cytomegalovirus-associated TCR beta chains were confirmed in vitro to be specific for cytomegalovirus antigens. The authors suggested that the approach could potentially be generalized to other disease states and immunological phenotypes. While some public TCRs were present in many individuals, most TCR sequences turned up only very rarely across donors. The classifier was reported to diagnose cytomegalovirus status with high specificity and sensitivity in both the original cohort and the validation cohort.

V is shortened by 1 base, J by 7 bases, and the region joining them spans 15 bases. CDR1 is given as SGHDT and CDR2 as YYEEEE, both from the germline V gene. The CDR3 contains 15 residues, cysteine and phenylalanine counted. Just the 45-base CDR3 DNA is kept, in frame starting at base 1. Library construction relied on the immunoSEQ multiplex PCR assay. Turning to the authors' computational methods: A statistical classification framework was developed to diagnose cytomegalovirus status using the catalog of TCR beta chain sequences. The table was pulled from immuneACCESS by TCRdb, which kept in-frame rearrangements only. Such tables lose some clones; where checked, under half of the loss comes from unresolved V genes, and the rest has no known cause. The V and J calls and the clone size are those of that table, but D and trimming were determined from the DNA. The table for this sample lists 150,000 to 200,000 clones; around 82% of them were counted only once. The top ten clonotypes cover under 3.5% of the sample.

Sample: PBMCs. The receptor was derived from a woman aged 18 to 35 in good health and CMV-seropositive. The rearrangement joined TRBV5-6 to TRBJ2-4; matching of 6 bases hints at TRBD1 as the D gene. The nucleotide sequence reads TGTGCCAGCAGCTTGATTTTACGGACAGCTAACATTCAGTACTTC. The translation is CASSLILRTANIQYF. The CDR3, completed at both ends by the reference TRBV5-6 and TRBJ2-4 genes, gives the full variable domain DAGVTQSPTHLIKTRGQQVTLRCSPKSGHDTVSWYQQALGQGPQFIFQYYEEEERQRGNFPDRFSGHQFPNYSSELNVNALLLGDSALYLCASSLILRTANIQYFGAGTRLSVL.